The next 30 T cell receptor beta chains were all read from a single sample in a study of cytomegalovirus exposure and HLA in healthy donors. 13 Jbeta primers and 60 Vbeta primers were used for the PCR. This table comes from immunoSEQ multiplex PCR, and its TCRdb copy is limited to in-frame clones, with some not included. Among about 160,000 clones, 70% to 85% were seen once, and the ten largest hold about 3.8%. The material sequenced was PBMCs. The receptors stem from a man in his thirties or forties in good health and CMV-seropositive.

The chain combines TRBV19 with TRBJ1-6, with 7 bases lining up with TRBD1. The CDR3 runs to 15 residues. With V trimmed by 7 bases and J by 9 bases, 12 bases remained unmatched. The germline V gene encodes CDR1 LNHDA and CDR2 SQIVND (reference sequence). This CDR3 reads CASTPQDRDASPLHF. CDR3 DNA: TGTGCCAGTACCCCTCAAGACAGGGATGCTTCACCCCTCCACTTT.

The chain joins TRBV29-1 to TRBJ2-5; 10 bases match TRBD2. The germline gives CDR1 SQVTM, CDR2 ANQGSEA. CDR3 length equals 15 residues. The trim removed 6 bases at V and 5 bases at J, leaving 12 bases unmatched. CDR3 DNA sequence: TGCAGCGTCGCCGGCGGGACTAGCGATTGGGAGACCCAGTACTTC. This translates into CSVAGGTSDWETQYF.

CDR3 region: CASSVNPLRGTVMHQPQHF. The CDR3 coding sequence is TGTGCCAGCAGCGTGAATCCCCTACGGGGAACGGTCATGCATCAGCCCCAGCATTTT. The rearrangement joins TRBV9 to TRBJ1-5; D unresolved. CDR1 and CDR2 (germline): SGDLS, YYNGEE. V gave up 2 bases and J gave up 5 bases, with 26 bases separating them. The CDR3 contains 19 residues.

The chain joins TRBV28 to TRBJ1-1, with TRBD1 matching over 9 bases. J gave up 4 bases and V 2 bases, and 5 bases lay outside the gene matches. CDR1 and CDR2 from the germline V gene are MDHEN and SYDVKM. CDR3 length: 15 amino acids. For the CDR3, the DNA is TGTGCCAGCAGTTTACCGGGACAGGGTACCACTGAAGCTTTCTTT. Translating gives CASSLPGQGTTEAFF. Based on the CDR3 plus reference TRBV28 and TRBJ1-1, the full variable domain is DVKVTQSSRYLVKRTGEKVFLECVQDMDHENMFWYRQDPGLGLRLIYFSYDVKMKEKGDIPEGYSVSREKKERFSLILESASTNQTSMYLCASSLPGQGTTEAFFGQGTRLTVV.

The V gene is TRBV5-4, the J gene TRBJ2-5; 10 positions agree with TRBD1. The CDR3 consists of 15 residues. V gave up 5 bases and J gave up 3 bases; unmatched junction bases: 7. Germline loops: CDR1 SGHNT, CDR2 YYREEE (reference sequence). The CDR3 sequence: CASSLWTGGEETQYF. CDR3 nucleotide sequence: TGTGCCAGCAGTTTATGGACAGGGGGTGAAGAGACCCAGTACTTC.

The rearrangement links TRBV15 to TRBJ2-7, with 9 bases identical to TRBD2. Germline lookup yields CDR1 LNHNV and CDR2 YYDKDF (reference sequence). After removal of 3 bases from V and 6 bases from J, the junction contained 6 bases not matched to a gene. The CDR3 loop spans 14 amino acids. DNA for the CDR3: TGTGCCACCAGCAGGGGGGGACTAGCATCCGAGCAGTACTTC. This sequence encodes CATSRGGLASEQYF. The whole variable domain, filled in from reference TRBV15 and TRBJ2-7, reads DAMVIQNPRYQVTQFGKPVTLSCSQTLNHNVMYWYQQKSSQAPKLLFHYYDKDFNNEADTPDNFQSRRPNTSFCFLDIRSPGLGDTAMYLCATSRGGLASEQYFGPGTRLTVT.

The chain joins TRBV6-4 to TRBJ1-2; 9 bases line up with TRBD1. The CDR3 runs 15 residues. Trimming took 5 bases from V and 8 from J; bases not matched to a gene: 12. Germline V gene lookup returns CDR1 MRHNA and CDR2 SNTAGT. CDR3 region: CASSHGPGTGFGYTF. CDR3 nucleotide sequence: TGTGCCAGCAGTCACGGTCCCGGGACAGGGTTCGGCTACACCTTC.

The chain carries TRBV4-1 and TRBJ2-7; 8 nucleotides align to TRBD1. The CDR3 is 15 amino acids. With V trimmed by 5 bases and J by 4 bases, 10 bases remained unmatched. Germline loops: CDR1 MGHRA, CDR2 YSYEKL. The CDR3: CASSARGTGQYEQYF. The CDR3 DNA reads as TGCGCCAGCAGCGCCAGGGGGACAGGTCAATACGAGCAGTACTTC.

The rearrangement links TRBV5-4 to TRBJ1-1, with TRBD1 as a possible D gene (6 bases). Germline values: CDR1 SGHNT, CDR2 YYREEE (reference sequence). The ends were cut back, 1 base at V and 1 base at J, with 11 bases in the middle. This CDR3 has 15 residues. CDR3 sequence reads: CASSLFSRGNTEAFF. CDR3 DNA: TGTGCCAGCAGCTTGTTTTCCAGGGGGAACACTGAAGCTTTCTTT.

CDR3 residues: CASSPIGLTQYF. The CDR3 nucleotides read TGTGCCAGCAGTCCGATTGGGCTCACGCAGTATTTT. V is TRBV28 and J is TRBJ2-3; D ambiguous. CDR1 MDHEN and CDR2 SYDVKM come from the germline V gene. Trimming took off 5 bases at V and 9 bases at J, with 12 bases between the two ends. CDR3 size: 12 residues.

V gene TRBV15 combines with J gene TRBJ1-6; D call uncertain. The V gene's germline CDR1 is LNHNV and CDR2 YYDKDF (reference sequence). This CDR3 is built from 15 residues. V dropped 1 base and J dropped 10 bases, with 14 bases sitting between them. The CDR3 is CATSRAREPTSPLHF. CDR3 DNA sequence: TGTGCCACCAGCAGAGCGCGGGAGCCGACCTCACCCCTCCACTTT.

The J gene is TRBJ1-6, the V gene TRBV5-6; TRBD1 matches at 10 bases. The CDR3 has 16 amino acids. The ends lost 4 bases at V and 7 bases at J; junction bases unmatched: 8. Germline V CDR1 and CDR2: SGHDT, YYEEEE. Here the CDR3 DNA reads TGTGCCAGCAGCCCCCGACAGGGGGCTGGCAATTCACCCCTCCACTTT. Translated: CASSPRQGAGNSPLHF.

The chain combines TRBV5-4 with TRBJ2-1; 8 bases are shared with TRBD2. The CDR3 length is 17 residues. Germline V gene sequence: CDR1 SGHNT, CDR2 YYREEE (reference sequence). J was trimmed by 0 bases and V by 4 bases; bases with no gene match: 9. The CDR3 reads CASSPELAGSSYNEQFF. The CDR3 nucleotides are TGTGCCAGCAGCCCGGAGTTAGCGGGGAGCTCCTACAATGAGCAGTTCTTC.

This chain links TRBV4-1 with TRBJ2-7, with TRBD1 identical over 7 bases. With 0 bases clipped from V and 0 bases from J, the junction kept 2 bases outside the gene matches. The CDR3 is made up of 15 amino acids. The V gene's germline CDR1 is MGHRA and CDR2 YSYEKL. CDR3 in DNA: TGCGCCAGCAGCCAAGAGAGGGACAGCTCCTACGAGCAGTACTTC. It translates to CASSQERDSSYEQYF.

The genes are TRBV4-3 and TRBJ2-3, with D possibly matching TRBD2 (6 bases). The CDR3 covers 17 residues. The ends were cut back, 0 bases at V and 0 bases at J, with 13 bases in the middle. Germline V gene data show CDR1 as LGHNA and CDR2 as YSLEER. The CDR3 reads CASSQEWLALSTDTQYF. The CDR3 DNA reads as TGCGCCAGCAGCCAAGAATGGCTAGCGCTTAGCACAGATACGCAGTATTTT.

This chain joins TRBV7-6 and TRBJ1-1; 9 bases fit TRBD1. Germline values: CDR1 SGHVS, CDR2 FNYEAQ. V gave up 1 base and J gave up 0 bases; unmatched junction bases: 0. CDR3 length equals 15 residues. The CDR3 sequence: CASSLGTGVNTEAFF. CDR3 DNA sequence: TGTGCCAGCAGCTTAGGGACAGGGGTGAACACTGAAGCTTTCTTT.

This clone was picked up a small number of times. The CDR3 spells CASTPSGEAFGEQFF. In DNA form, the CDR3 reads TGTGCCAGCACCCCGAGCGGGGAAGCTTTTGGAGAGCAGTTCTTC. This rearrangement joins TRBV5-4 to TRBJ2-1, with 7 bases fitting TRBD2. The CDR3 loop spans 15 amino acids. CDR1 and CDR2 (germline): SGHNT, YYREEE (reference sequence). V shed 6 bases and J 10 bases; nucleotides not matched to a gene: 16.

This clone occurred once. The J gene is TRBJ2-5, the V gene TRBV27; 8 bases map to TRBD2. Germline values: CDR1 MNHEY, CDR2 SMNVEV (reference sequence). J lost 4 bases, V lost 3 bases, and 7 bases had no gene match. The length of the CDR3 is 15 residues. CDR3 region: CASSFVGGARETQYF. Written as DNA, the CDR3 is TGTGCCAGCAGTTTTGTCGGGGGGGCCCGAGAGACCCAGTACTTC.

This chain links TRBV6-5 with TRBJ2-1; D not resolved. There are 16 residues in the CDR3. Looked up from germline, CDR1 is MNHEY and CDR2 is SVGAGI. Trimming took 0 bases from V and 10 from J, leaving 19 bases between them. The CDR3 reads CASSYSSRGRHREQFF. In DNA, the CDR3 is TGTGCCAGCAGTTACTCGAGTAGAGGCCGCCACCGGGAGCAGTTCTTC.

This clone was detected a few times. Other DNA sequences in the same sample also yield this CDR3. V and J are TRBV27 and TRBJ2-1; 11 bases are a match to TRBD1. The CDR3 has 15 residues. The junction had 1 base not matched to a gene; V was cut back by 2 bases and J by 4 bases. Germline loops: CDR1 MNHEY, CDR2 SMNVEV (reference sequence). CDR3 nucleotides: TGTGCCAGCAGTTTAGGGACAGGGGGTTACAATGAGCAGTTCTTC. Its translation: CASSLGTGGYNEQFF.

J is TRBJ1-4 and V is TRBV19; D not resolved. Trimming removed 0 bases at V and 10 bases at J, with 12 bases between. CDR3 length: 14 amino acids. Germline V gene sequence: CDR1 LNHDA, CDR2 SQIVND (reference sequence). The CDR3 DNA reads as TGTGCCAGTAGTATAGAACAGATAGGAGGAAAACTGTTTTTT. This sequence encodes CASSIEQIGGKLFF.

The chain carries TRBV10-3 and TRBJ2-3, with D unresolved. This CDR3 region has 13 residues. In germline, CDR1 is ENHRY, CDR2 SYGVKD. Deletions cut 3 bases from V and 9 bases from J, with 13 bases between. In DNA, the CDR3 is TGTGCCATCAGTGATTCGAGTTCTGAGACGCAGTATTTT. The encoded protein is CAISDSSSETQYF.

This chain uses TRBV27 with TRBJ2-2; possibly TRBD1 for D (6 bases). Trimming took 4 bases from V and 3 from J, leaving 9 bases between them. The CDR3 consists of 14 residues. Germline assignment: CDR1 MNHEY and CDR2 SMNVEV (reference sequence). The CDR3 sequence is CASSSPGDTGELFF. CDR3 coding DNA: TGTGCCAGCAGTTCTCCAGGGGACACCGGGGAGCTGTTTTTT.

This chain joins TRBV7-8 and TRBJ1-2, with 8 bases lining up with TRBD1. There are 15 residues in the CDR3. The germline V gene has CDR1 SGHVS and CDR2 FQNEAQ. J was trimmed by 1 base and V by 3 bases; bases with no gene match: 4. The chain's CDR3 is CASSLRTGHNYGYTF. Here the CDR3 DNA reads TGTGCCAGCAGCTTGCGGACAGGGCATAACTATGGCTACACCTTC.

This chain joins TRBV9 and TRBJ2-2; no clear D gene. Trimming left V 0 bases short and J 6 bases short, with 12 bases between. Germline CDR1 SGDLS, CDR2 YYNGEE. There are 15 residues in the CDR3. The CDR3 is CASSVGPRGAGELFF. The CDR3 region has the DNA TGTGCCAGCAGCGTAGGGCCCCGCGGCGCCGGGGAGCTGTTTTTT.

The chain links TRBV19 to TRBJ2-2; D perhaps matches TRBD1 (6 bases). The V and J ends lost 4 bases and 2 bases respectively, with 20 bases between them. CDR1 is LNHDA, CDR2 SQIVND, per germline (reference sequence). The CDR3 has 18 residues. The chain's CDR3 is CASSNIDRPTINTGELFF. The CDR3, as DNA: TGTGCCAGTAGTAACATTGACAGGCCGACAATAAACACCGGGGAGCTGTTTTTT.

Notes on this clone: Different DNA sequences within this sample yield the same CDR3. The V and J genes are TRBV27 and TRBJ2-7, with 11 nucleotides matching TRBD2. Germline CDR1 and CDR2: MNHEY and SMNVEV (reference sequence). Trimming took 5 bases from V and 1 from J; bases not matched to a gene: 1. The CDR3 spans 14 residues. The CDR3 loop is CASSRTSGSYEQYF. CDR3 bases: TGTGCCAGCAGTCGGACTAGCGGGTCCTACGAGCAGTACTTC.

This chain links TRBV5-1 with TRBJ1-2; unclear D gene. Trimming took off 0 bases at V and 2 bases at J, with 5 bases between the two ends. The CDR3 is 13 amino acids. Germline lookup yields CDR1 SGHRS and CDR2 YFSETQ. The CDR3 region is CASSLVANYGYTF. As DNA, the CDR3 is TGCGCCAGCAGCTTGGTCGCGAACTATGGCTACACCTTC.

The chain has TRBV11-3 and TRBJ2-1; 7 bases line up with TRBD1. The CDR3 runs 15 residues. Germline CDR1 SGHNT, CDR2 YENEEA. V lost 1 base, J lost 8 bases, and 8 bases stayed unmatched. CDR3 loop: CASSLGGRGRDEQFF. In DNA form, the CDR3 reads TGTGCCAGCAGCTTAGGCGGTAGGGGGCGTGATGAGCAGTTCTTC.

The chain uses TRBV9 and TRBJ2-5, with 8 nucleotides matching TRBD2. This CDR3 has 16 residues. In germline, CDR1 is SGDLS, CDR2 YYNGEE. Trimming removed 0 bases from V and 5 bases from J; junction bases left unmatched: 9. The CDR3 sequence: CASSVASGGAGETQYF. The CDR3 nucleotides read TGTGCCAGCAGCGTAGCTTCCGGGGGGGCCGGGGAGACCCAGTACTTC.